The TCR beta chain under discussion was sequenced for a study of T-cell reconstitution after alpha-beta-depleted transplantation in children. Study-wide points: T-cell counts and diversity at one year post-transplant came mainly from newly produced T cells.

Germline CDR1 and CDR2: DFQATT and SNEGSKA (reference sequence). The CDR3 loop spans 13 amino acids. V was shortened by 3 bases and J by 4 bases, with 10 bases between the two germline ends. This sample's TCRbeta library carried unique molecular identifier barcodes. MiXCR, run by TCRdb on the PCR reads, gives a single entry per CDR3 protein. In the table there are around 490,000 distinct CDR3 sequences, approximately 10% of which are singletons. As regards this clonotype: What it recognizes is unknown.

The TCR sequence derives from a female patient aged 2-9 years who had a stem cell transplant for aplastic anemia, so the T cells may come from the graft donor. The gene calls are TRBV20-1 and TRBJ1-5; a possible D gene is TRBD1 (6 bases). The sample consisted of PBMCs, mostly from graft donor cells, taken 180 days after TCRalphabeta/CD19-depleted stem cell transplant. In DNA form, the CDR3 reads TGCAGTGCTAGCAACAGGGTTAATCAGCCCCAGCATTTT. The encoded protein is CSASNRVNQPQHF.